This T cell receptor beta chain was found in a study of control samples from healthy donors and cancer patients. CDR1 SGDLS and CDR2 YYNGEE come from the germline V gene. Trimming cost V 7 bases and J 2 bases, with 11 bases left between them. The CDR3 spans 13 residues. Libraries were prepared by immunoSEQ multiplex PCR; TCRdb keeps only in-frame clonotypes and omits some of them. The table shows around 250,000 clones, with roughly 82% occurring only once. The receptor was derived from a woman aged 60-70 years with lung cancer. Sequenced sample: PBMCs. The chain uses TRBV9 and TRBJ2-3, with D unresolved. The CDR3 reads CASGFGPTDTQYF. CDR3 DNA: TGTGCCAGCGGATTTGGACCCACAGATACGCAGTATTTT.